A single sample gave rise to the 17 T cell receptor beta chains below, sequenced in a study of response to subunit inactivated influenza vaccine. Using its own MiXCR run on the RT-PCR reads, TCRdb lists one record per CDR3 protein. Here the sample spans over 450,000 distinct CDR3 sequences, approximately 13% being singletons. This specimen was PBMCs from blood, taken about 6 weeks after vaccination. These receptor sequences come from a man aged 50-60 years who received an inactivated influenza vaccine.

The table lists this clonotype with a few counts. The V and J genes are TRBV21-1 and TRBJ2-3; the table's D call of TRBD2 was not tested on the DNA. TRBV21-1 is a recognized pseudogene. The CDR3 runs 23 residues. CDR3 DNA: TGTGCCAGCAGCAAAGCTCACAGGGCCCAGACTGCACAACTTCGAACTAGCACAGATACGCAGTATTTT. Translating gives CASSKAHRAQTAQLRTSTDTQYF.

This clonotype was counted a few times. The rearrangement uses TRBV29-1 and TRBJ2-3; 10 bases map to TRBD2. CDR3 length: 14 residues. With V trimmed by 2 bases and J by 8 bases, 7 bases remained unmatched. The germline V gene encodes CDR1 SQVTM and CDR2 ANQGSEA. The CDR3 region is CSVENLAGVLTQYF. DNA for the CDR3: TGCAGCGTTGAAAACCTAGCGGGGGTTCTTACGCAGTATTTT.

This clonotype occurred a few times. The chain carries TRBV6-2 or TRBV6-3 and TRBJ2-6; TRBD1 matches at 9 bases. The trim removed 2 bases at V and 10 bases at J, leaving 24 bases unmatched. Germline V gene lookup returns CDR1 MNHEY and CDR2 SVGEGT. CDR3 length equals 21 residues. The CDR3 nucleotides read TGTGCCAGCAGTTACACTACCCAATACGCAGGGACAGGGCCATGGAAGAACGTCCTGACTTTC. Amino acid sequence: CASSYTTQYAGTGPWKNVLTF.

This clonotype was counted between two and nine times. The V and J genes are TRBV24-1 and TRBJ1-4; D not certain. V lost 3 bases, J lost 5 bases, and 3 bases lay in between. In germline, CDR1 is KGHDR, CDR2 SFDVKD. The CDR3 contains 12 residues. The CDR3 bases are TGTGCCACCAGTGATGACAATGAAAAACTGTTTTTT. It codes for CATSDDNEKLFF.

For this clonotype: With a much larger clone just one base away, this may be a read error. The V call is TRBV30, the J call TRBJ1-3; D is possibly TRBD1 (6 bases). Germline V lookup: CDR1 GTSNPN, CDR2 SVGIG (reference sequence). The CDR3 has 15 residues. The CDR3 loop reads CAWREDRHSGNTMYF. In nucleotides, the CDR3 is TGTGCCTGGAGAGAGGACAGACACTCTGGAAACACCATGTATTTT. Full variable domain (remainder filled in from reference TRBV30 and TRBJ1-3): SQTIHQWPATLVQPVGSPLSLECTVEGTSNPNLYWYRQAAGRGLQLLFYSVGIGQISSEVPQNLSASRPQDRQFILSSKKLLLSDSGFYLCAWREDRHSGNTMYFGEGSWLTVV.

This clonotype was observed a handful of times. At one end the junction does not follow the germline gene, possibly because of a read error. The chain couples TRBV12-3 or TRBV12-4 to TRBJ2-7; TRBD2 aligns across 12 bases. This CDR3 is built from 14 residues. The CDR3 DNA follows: TGTGCCAGCAGTCTAGCGGGAGGGCCCTACCAGCAGTACTTC. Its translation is CASSLAGGPYQQYF.

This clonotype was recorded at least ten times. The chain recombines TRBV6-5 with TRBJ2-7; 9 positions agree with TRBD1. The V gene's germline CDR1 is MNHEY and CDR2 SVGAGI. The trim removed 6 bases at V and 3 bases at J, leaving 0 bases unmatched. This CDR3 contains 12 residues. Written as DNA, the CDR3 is TGTGCCAGCAGGGGACAGGGCTACGAGCAGTACTTC. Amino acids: CASRGQGYEQYF.

The CDR3 sequence: CSGIGTANTGELFF. CDR3 sequence (DNA): TGCAGTGGGATTGGGACGGCGAACACCGGGGAGCTGTTTTTT. The gene calls are TRBV20-1 and TRBJ2-2; tentatively, D is TRBD1 or TRBD2 (5 bases each). This CDR3 has 14 residues. CDR1 is DFQATT and CDR2 is SNEGSKA in the germline V gene (reference sequence). V shed 7 bases and J shed 0 bases, with 12 bases lying between them.

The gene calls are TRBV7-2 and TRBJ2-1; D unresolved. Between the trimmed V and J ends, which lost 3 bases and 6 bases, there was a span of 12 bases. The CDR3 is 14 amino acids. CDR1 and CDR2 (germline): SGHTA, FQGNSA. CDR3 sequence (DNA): TGTGCCAGCAGCTTGGGCTGGGGAAGCAATGAGCAGTTCTTC. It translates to CASSLGWGSNEQFF.

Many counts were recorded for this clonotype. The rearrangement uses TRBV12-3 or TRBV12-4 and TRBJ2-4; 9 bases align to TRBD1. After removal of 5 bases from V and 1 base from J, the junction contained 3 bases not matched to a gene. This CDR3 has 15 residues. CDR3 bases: TGTGCCAGCAGTCTCGACAGGGGGGCCAAAAACATTCAGTACTTC. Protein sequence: CASSLDRGAKNIQYF.

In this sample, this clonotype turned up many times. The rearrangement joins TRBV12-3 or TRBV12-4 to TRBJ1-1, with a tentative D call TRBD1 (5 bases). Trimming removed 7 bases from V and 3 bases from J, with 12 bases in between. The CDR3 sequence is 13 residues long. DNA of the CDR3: TGTGCCAGCAAACTTGGGACGGACACTGAAGCTTTCTTT. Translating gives CASKLGTDTEAFF.

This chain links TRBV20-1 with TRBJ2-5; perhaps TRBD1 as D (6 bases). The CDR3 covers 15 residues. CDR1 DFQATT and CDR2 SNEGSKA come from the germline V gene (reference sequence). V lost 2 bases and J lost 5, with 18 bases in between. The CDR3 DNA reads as TGCAGTGCTAGAACTGGGACACCTCGGTGGGAGACCCAGTACTTC. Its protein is CSARTGTPRWETQYF.

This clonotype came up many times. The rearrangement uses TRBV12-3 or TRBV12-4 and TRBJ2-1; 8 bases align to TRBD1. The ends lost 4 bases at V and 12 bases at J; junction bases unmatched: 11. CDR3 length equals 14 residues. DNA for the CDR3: TGTGCCAGCAGTTCTCCTGGACAGGGTAATAGGCAGTTCTTC. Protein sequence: CASSSPGQGNRQFF.

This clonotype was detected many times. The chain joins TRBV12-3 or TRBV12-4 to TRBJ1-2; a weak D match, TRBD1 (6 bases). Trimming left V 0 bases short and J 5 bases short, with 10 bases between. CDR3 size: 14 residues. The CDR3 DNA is TGTGCCAGCAGTTTAGCGGGGGCAGCGTATGGCTACACCTTC. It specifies CASSLAGAAYGYTF.

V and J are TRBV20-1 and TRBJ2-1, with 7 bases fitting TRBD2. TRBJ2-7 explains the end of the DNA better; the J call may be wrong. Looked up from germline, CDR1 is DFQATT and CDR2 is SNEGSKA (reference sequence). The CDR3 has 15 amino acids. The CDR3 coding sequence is TGCAGTGCTAGATGGGGTAGCGGGCGATACAATGAGCAGTACTTC. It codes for CSARWGSGRYNEQYF.

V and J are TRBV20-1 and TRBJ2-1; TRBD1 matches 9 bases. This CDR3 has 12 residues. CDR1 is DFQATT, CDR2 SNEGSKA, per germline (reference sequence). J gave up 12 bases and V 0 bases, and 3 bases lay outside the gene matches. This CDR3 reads CSARDRDRAQFF. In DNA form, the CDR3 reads TGCAGTGCTAGAGACCGGGACAGGGCGCAGTTCTTC.

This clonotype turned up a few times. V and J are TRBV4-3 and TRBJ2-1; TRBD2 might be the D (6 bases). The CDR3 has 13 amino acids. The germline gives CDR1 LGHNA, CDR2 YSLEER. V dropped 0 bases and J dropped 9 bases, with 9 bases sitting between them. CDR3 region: CASSQEEGLEQFF. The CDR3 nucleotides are TGCGCCAGCAGCCAAGAGGAGGGACTTGAGCAGTTCTTC.